One and the same sample provided the 13 T cell receptor beta chains below, sequenced in a study of T cell responses to AZD1222 COVID-19 vaccine. Profiled with immunoSEQ multiplex PCR; TCRdb holds only in-frame clones, not every one. Of some 150,000 clones in the sample, approximately 89% were seen once. Sequences were derived from peripheral blood, sampled 28 days after the second AZD1222 dose. The receptors originated from an adult who received the AZD1222 COVID-19 vaccine.

The V and J genes are TRBV28 and TRBJ2-7, with TRBD2 identical over 11 bases. CDR3 length: 15 amino acids. In germline, CDR1 is MDHEN, CDR2 SYDVKM. The V gene end was trimmed by 6 bases and the J gene end by 5 bases; junction bases not matched to a gene: 9. The CDR3 loop reads CASRSFTSGSNEQYF. The DNA for the CDR3 is TGTGCCAGCAGAAGTTTTACTAGCGGGAGCAACGAGCAGTACTTC.

The J gene is TRBJ2-7, the V gene TRBV6-6; D assignment may be TRBD1 or TRBD2 (5 bases each). Germline CDR1 and CDR2: MNHNY and SVGAGI (reference sequence). Deletions cut 3 bases from V and 5 bases from J, with 11 bases between. This CDR3 comprises 13 residues. The CDR3 DNA is TGTGCCAGCAGTTATTCGGGACCAAACGAGCAGTACTTC. This gives the protein CASSYSGPNEQYF.

V and J are TRBV29-1 and TRBJ1-5; perhaps TRBD1 as D (5 bases). V was pared by 7 bases and J by 5 bases, with 15 bases between. Germline CDR1 is SQVTM and CDR2 is ANQGSEA. This CDR3 has 13 amino acids. CDR3 nucleotide sequence: TGCAGCGCGGGGACTGACATAGATCAGCCCCAGCATTTT. Protein: CSAGTDIDQPQHF.

The table lists this clone with a few counts. The chain couples TRBV6-2 or TRBV6-3 to TRBJ1-2; D ambiguous. Trimming took 5 bases from V and 6 from J, leaving 13 bases between them. The CDR3 loop spans 13 amino acids. Germline CDR1 is MNHEY and CDR2 is SVGEGT. The CDR3 DNA is TGTGCCAGCAGTCAGACGGATACTAATGGCTACACCTTC. This gives the protein CASSQTDTNGYTF.

The V gene is TRBV7-8, the J gene TRBJ1-4; 8 bases match TRBD1. The CDR3 extends over 15 amino acids. V dropped 5 bases and J dropped 7; count of bases not matched to a gene: 9. Germline V lookup: CDR1 SGHVS, CDR2 FQNEAQ. The CDR3 here is CASSLRQGWREKLFF. In nucleotides, the CDR3 is TGTGCCAGCAGCCTCCGACAGGGGTGGCGTGAAAAACTGTTTTTT.

The chain couples TRBV2 to TRBJ2-7; 7 bases are shared with TRBD1. J was trimmed by 4 bases and V by 10 bases; bases with no gene match: 16. Germline loops: CDR1 SNHLY, CDR2 FYNNEI. The length of the CDR3 is 15 residues. CDR3 region: CATTVRGQNPYEQYF. The CDR3 DNA follows: TGTGCCACCACGGTACGGGGACAGAATCCTTACGAGCAGTACTTC.

This sequence joins TRBV5-1 and TRBJ2-7; 9 nucleotides align to TRBD1. CDR3 size: 14 residues. The germline V gene has CDR1 SGHRS and CDR2 YFSETQ. After removal of 6 bases from V and 0 bases from J, the junction contained 4 bases not matched to a gene. The CDR3 region has the DNA TGCGCCAGCAATAGGGACAGGGCCTCCTACGAGCAGTACTTC. This sequence encodes CASNRDRASYEQYF.

This sequence joins TRBV27 and TRBJ1-1; D call uncertain. The CDR3 contains 16 residues. The V end lost 2 bases, the J end lost 0 bases, and 13 bases lay between the germline ends. Germline values: CDR1 MNHEY, CDR2 SMNVEV (reference sequence). The chain's CDR3 is CASSLGDGGMNTEAFF. In DNA, the CDR3 is TGTGCCAGCAGTTTAGGTGACGGCGGCATGAACACTGAAGCTTTCTTT.

The V call is TRBV6-2 or TRBV6-3, the J call TRBJ2-4; 8 nucleotides align to TRBD1. The CDR3 has 14 amino acids. In germline, CDR1 is MNHEY, CDR2 SVGEGT. Germline trimming cut 5 bases from V and 9 bases from J; bases unmatched to any gene: 9. The CDR3 DNA reads TGTGCCAGCAGTCGCCCGGACAGGGTCGGCATTCAGTACTTC. Its translation is CASSRPDRVGIQYF.

This chain joins TRBV12-3 or TRBV12-4 and TRBJ1-1; D is unclear. The CDR3 consists of 13 residues. Trimming cost V 6 bases and J 7 bases, with 15 bases left between them. The chain's CDR3 is CASSNSGYYEAFF. CDR3 sequence (DNA): TGTGCCAGCAGCAATAGTGGATACTATGAAGCTTTCTTT.

This rearrangement joins TRBV2 to TRBJ2-1, with unresolved D. In germline, CDR1 is SNHLY, CDR2 FYNNEI. The CDR3 extends over 15 amino acids. Trimming took off 5 bases at V and 0 bases at J, with 11 bases between the two ends. The CDR3 spells CASSPTVSSYNEQFF. The CDR3 coding sequence is TGTGCCAGCAGTCCGACCGTGAGCTCCTACAATGAGCAGTTCTTC.

The chain links TRBV9 to TRBJ2-2; 8 bases match TRBD2. Germline V gene data show CDR1 as SGDLS and CDR2 as YYNGEE. This CDR3 comprises 15 residues. V trimming: 3 bases; J trimming: 5 bases; junction bases outside the gene matches: 6. Here the CDR3 DNA reads TGTGCCAGCAGCGCGGGAGGGTTTGGGACCGGGGAGCTGTTTTTT. Its translation: CASSAGGFGTGELFF.

V gene TRBV4-3 combines with J gene TRBJ1-6; D gene uncertain. Germline CDR1 and CDR2: LGHNA and YSLEER. Trimming took 0 bases from V and 0 from J, leaving 6 bases between them. The CDR3 totals 16 residues. CDR3 coding DNA: TGCGCCAGCAGCCAAGAGTGGGCCTCCTATAATTCACCCCTCCACTTT. Amino acids: CASSQEWASYNSPLHF.